Listed here are 4 T cell receptor beta chains from one sample, sequenced in a study of vaccination and CD4 T cells after COVID-19. Antigens of these TCRs are unknown. Sequencing of cultured CD4+ T cell DNA used the Oncomine TCR Beta short-read assay. From the PCR reads, TCRdb called clonotypes with MiXCR, one entry per CDR3 protein. The sample includes fewer than 20,000 distinct CDR3 sequences, approximately 50% of them seen just once. The treatment was: roughly 10-day PBMC culture with coronavirus spike peptide pools or control peptides (ViraFEST assay). Material for sequencing was CD4+ T cells from blood, cultured in vitro. The receptors stem from a human donor who had recovered from COVID-19.

This clonotype was recorded a few times. CDR3 loop: CASSMRDRDAGELFF. DNA for the CDR3: TGTGCCAGTAGTATGCGGGACAGGGACGCCGGGGAGCTGTTTTTT. The chain is built from TRBV19 and TRBJ2-2, with 9 bases fitting TRBD1. V gave up 3 bases and J gave up 6 bases; unmatched junction bases: 5. This CDR3 has 15 residues. Germline V CDR1 and CDR2: LNHDA, SQIVND (reference sequence).

The chain joins TRBV20-1 to TRBJ2-7; TRBD1 matches 12 bases. The CDR3 extends over 18 amino acids. The V gene's germline CDR1 is DFQATT and CDR2 SNEGSKA (reference sequence). V shed 5 bases, J shed 1 base, and the junction held 15 bases outside the gene matches. CDR3 protein: CSALPGQGANQRSYEQYF. The DNA of the CDR3 is TGCAGTGCTTTACCGGGACAGGGGGCGAATCAACGTTCCTACGAGCAGTACTTC.

This chain joins TRBV30 and TRBJ1-2; D unclear. Looked up from germline, CDR1 is GTSNPN and CDR2 is SVGIG (reference sequence). The CDR3 has 13 amino acids. V lost 4 bases and J 6 bases, leaving 15 bases between the germline ends. The CDR3 nucleotides read TGTGCCTGGACCCCCCGGGAAAAGGATGGCTACACCTTC. The encoded protein is CAWTPREKDGYTF.

The V call is TRBV5-1, the J call TRBJ2-7; the D gene is possibly TRBD1 (5 bases). CDR3 length: 14 amino acids. Trimming shortened V by 0 bases and J by 6 bases, and 13 bases separated the two germline ends. Germline CDR1 is SGHRS and CDR2 is YFSETQ. This CDR3 is CASSLAVDTFEQYF. CDR3 nucleotide sequence: TGCGCCAGCAGCTTGGCCGTGGACACGTTCGAGCAGTACTTC.